These 30 T cell receptor beta chains came from one sample sequenced in a study of cytomegalovirus exposure and HLA in healthy donors. Vbeta (60) and Jbeta (13) primers were used in the PCR. Produced via immunoSEQ multiplex PCR; TCRdb's table is partial and in-frame only. Among approximately 130,000 clones listed, around 78% were seen once. Sequencing was carried out using PBMCs. These receptor sequences come from a woman aged 50 to 65 in good health and CMV-seronegative.

The V and J genes are TRBV6-1 and TRBJ2-7; TRBD1 might be the D (7 bases). This CDR3 is 17 amino acids long. Germline-derived CDR1 and CDR2 are MNHNS and SASEGT. Trimming shortened V by 4 bases and J by 2 bases, and 21 bases separated the two germline ends. This CDR3 reads CASSVDGGGVAPYEQYV. The CDR3, as DNA: TGTGCCAGCAGTGTAGACGGAGGGGGCGTCGCCCCCTACGAGCAGTACGTC.

The chain is built from TRBV18 and TRBJ2-7, with 7 bases that match TRBD1. The J segment lost 2 bases and the V segment lost 2 bases, leaving 3 bases of the junction unmatched. CDR1 is KGHSH and CDR2 is LQKENI in the germline V gene. The CDR3 contains 14 residues. For the CDR3, the DNA is TGTGCCAGCTCACCATCGACAGGGACCTACGAGCAGTACTTC. It translates to CASSPSTGTYEQYF.

The CDR3 DNA reads TGCGCCAGCAGCCGGGAGGGTGACACTGAAGCTTTCTTT. Translated, it gives CASSREGDTEAFF. This chain joins TRBV5-1 and TRBJ1-1; D is undetermined. From germline, CDR1 is SGHRS and CDR2 YFSETQ. The length of the CDR3 is 13 residues. V lost 4 bases and J lost 3, with 10 bases in between. Looking up the rest from reference TRBV5-1 and TRBJ1-1 gives the full variable domain: KAGVTQTPRYLIKTRGQQVTLSCSPISGHRSVSWYQQTPGQGLQFLFEYFSETQRNKGNFPGRFSGRQFSNSRSEMNVSTLELGDSALYLCASSREGDTEAFFGQGTRLTVV.

The table lists this clone with a few counts. The chain carries TRBV13 and TRBJ2-3; possibly TRBD2 for D (7 bases). From germline, CDR1 is PRHDT and CDR2 FYEKMQ (reference sequence). The CDR3 length is 17 residues. Trimming removed 0 bases at V and 3 bases at J, with 16 bases between. The CDR3 here is CASSLGPPRGGTDTQYF. CDR3 nucleotide sequence: TGTGCCAGCAGCTTAGGGCCCCCGAGGGGGGGGACAGATACGCAGTATTTT.

The sample holds a few counts of this clone. V usage is TRBV9 and J usage is TRBJ2-2; 8 bases match TRBD1. V lost 2 bases to trimming and J lost 5 bases; unmatched junction nucleotides: 5. Germline V gene lookup returns CDR1 SGDLS and CDR2 YYNGEE. The CDR3 spans 15 residues. The CDR3: CASSVAQGVTGELFF. In nucleotides, the CDR3 is TGTGCCAGCAGCGTCGCACAGGGGGTAACCGGGGAGCTGTTTTTT.

The chain has TRBV25-1 and TRBJ1-1; no definite D call. Germline V gene data show CDR1 as MGHDK and CDR2 as SYGVNS. The CDR3 spans 15 residues. Trimming stripped 4 bases from V and 2 bases from J, with 14 bases between. DNA of the CDR3: TGTGCCAGCAGTGCCTTAGGGCGGGAAAACACTGAAGCTTTCTTT. This sequence encodes CASSALGRENTEAFF.

This clone was seen more than once but under ten times. CDR3 in amino acids: CASSLGQAAVPTIYF. The CDR3 coding sequence is TGTGCCAGCAGCTTAGGACAGGCGGCGGTCCCCACCATATATTTT. The chain joins TRBV11-2 to TRBJ1-3; the D gene is possibly TRBD1 (6 bases). V was clipped by 1 base and J by 9 bases, with 16 bases between them. CDR1 SGHAT and CDR2 FQNNGV come from the germline V gene. The CDR3 runs to 15 residues.

The chain links TRBV7-8 to TRBJ1-4; TRBD1 matches at 10 bases. The trim removed 5 bases at V and 1 base at J, leaving 1 base unmatched. From germline, CDR1 is SGHVS and CDR2 FQNEAQ. This CDR3 has 15 amino acids. The CDR3 is CASSDRGRTNEKLFF. In DNA, the CDR3 is TGTGCCAGCAGCGACAGGGGGCGAACTAATGAAAAACTGTTTTTT.

This sequence joins TRBV7-2 and TRBJ1-4; no clear D gene. The germline CDR1 and CDR2 sequences are SGHTA and FQGNSA. The CDR3 totals 13 residues. The V gene lost 2 bases and the J gene lost 4 bases, with 5 bases spanning the gap. CDR3 DNA sequence: TGTGCCAGCAGCTTACGTATTAATGAAAAACTGTTTTTT. Translated, it gives CASSLRINEKLFF.

The chain links TRBV28 to TRBJ1-4; perhaps TRBD1 as D (5 bases). The CDR3 has 16 amino acids. Trimming shortened V by 4 bases and J by 4 bases, and 16 bases separated the two germline ends. Germline CDR1 reads MDHEN; CDR2 reads SYDVKM. The DNA for the CDR3 is TGTGCCAGCAGTTCTCAGAGCGGGGGGAGTAATGAAAAACTGTTTTTT. It specifies CASSSQSGGSNEKLFF.

This chain connects TRBV5-6 to TRBJ1-1, with D hard to call. Germline CDR1 SGHDT, CDR2 YYEEEE. V gave up 1 base and J gave up 0 bases, with 13 bases separating them. This CDR3 contains 16 residues. CDR3 in DNA: TGTGCCAGCAGCTTGTTGGCAGCGACCATGAACACTGAAGCTTTCTTT. The encoded protein is CASSLLAATMNTEAFF.

J is TRBJ1-4 and V is TRBV29-1; D uncertain. Germline V CDR1 and CDR2: SQVTM, ANQGSEA. The CDR3 has 11 amino acids. V dropped 4 bases and J dropped 7 bases, with 7 bases sitting between them. CDR3 nucleotides: TGCAGCGTTGCAAGTAGTGAAAAACTGTTTTTT. It is translated as CSVASSEKLFF.

CDR3 in DNA: TGTGCCAGTAGTAAGGCCGGGACAGGCGGCCTCTACGAGCAGTACTTC. Residues: CASSKAGTGGLYEQYF. J is TRBJ2-7 and V is TRBV19; TRBD1 aligns across 8 bases. There are 16 residues in the CDR3. Germline assignment: CDR1 LNHDA and CDR2 SQIVND (reference sequence). V gave up 4 bases and J gave up 3 bases; unmatched junction bases: 11.

This chain links TRBV19 with TRBJ1-1; TRBD1 agrees at 11 bases. Trimming removed 1 base from V and 1 base from J; junction bases left unmatched: 8. The CDR3 has 18 amino acids. Germline assignment: CDR1 LNHDA and CDR2 SQIVND (reference sequence). The CDR3: CASSIAWTGGAENTEAFF. CDR3 bases: TGTGCCAGTAGTATAGCTTGGACAGGGGGCGCGGAGAACACTGAAGCTTTCTTT.

The genes are TRBV7-9 and TRBJ2-5; 7 nucleotides match TRBD2. Looked up from germline, CDR1 is SEHNR and CDR2 is FQNEAQ (reference sequence). The CDR3 sequence is 12 residues long. The J segment lost 2 bases and the V segment lost 8 bases, leaving 2 bases of the junction unmatched. CDR3 residues: CASGRVQETQYF. CDR3 DNA sequence: TGTGCCAGCGGGAGGGTACAAGAGACCCAGTACTTC.

This chain joins TRBV7-9 and TRBJ1-5, with unresolved D. V lost 2 bases, J lost 2 bases, and 13 bases lay in between. From germline, CDR1 is SEHNR and CDR2 FQNEAQ (reference sequence). The CDR3 extends over 16 amino acids. In nucleotides, the CDR3 is TGTGCCAGCAGCTTATGGGCTGGGGAGGGCAATCAGCCCCAGCATTTT. Residues: CASSLWAGEGNQPQHF.

The chain employs TRBV28 and TRBJ2-7, with D tentatively TRBD2 (5 bases). The CDR3 has 14 residues. Trimming left V 3 bases short and J 3 bases short, with 12 bases between. CDR1 MDHEN and CDR2 SYDVKM come from the germline V gene. CDR3 in amino acids: CASSLHGENYEQYF. For the CDR3, the DNA is TGTGCCAGCAGTTTGCATGGGGAGAACTACGAGCAGTACTTC.

This clone came up a few times. V is TRBV28 and J is TRBJ1-1, with D unclear. CDR1 and CDR2 from the germline V gene are MDHEN and SYDVKM. Trimming removed 6 bases at V and 3 bases at J, with 20 bases between. The CDR3 is 16 amino acids. The CDR3 loop reads CASSPWKGNGDTEAFF. The CDR3 bases are TGTGCCAGCAGCCCCTGGAAAGGGAACGGGGACACTGAAGCTTTCTTT. Using reference TRBV28 and TRBJ1-1 for the parts outside the CDR3, the full variable domain is DVKVTQSSRYLVKRTGEKVFLECVQDMDHENMFWYRQDPGLGLRLIYFSYDVKMKEKGDIPEGYSVSREKKERFSLILESASTNQTSMYLCASSPWKGNGDTEAFFGQGTRLTVV.

V gene TRBV29-1 combines with J gene TRBJ1-1, with a weak D call TRBD1 (5 bases). The CDR3 has 14 amino acids. V lost 4 bases and J lost 2, with 14 bases in between. Germline V gives CDR1 SQVTM, CDR2 ANQGSEA. For the CDR3, the DNA is TGCAGCGTTGCCCGTGCGGGGGGTAACACTGAAGCTTTCTTT. Its translation: CSVARAGGNTEAFF.

This chain uses TRBV6-1 with TRBJ2-7; 9 nucleotides agree with TRBD1. Trimming removed 7 bases from V and 2 bases from J; junction bases left unmatched: 6. The CDR3 is 14 residues long. The germline CDR1 and CDR2 sequences are MNHNS and SASEGT. The CDR3 loop is CASTLGQGPYEQYF. The CDR3 DNA follows: TGTGCCAGCACCCTTGGACAGGGGCCCTACGAGCAGTACTTC.

This clone was counted a single time. The J gene is TRBJ2-2, the V gene TRBV18; 8 bases agree with TRBD2. The CDR3 sequence is 18 residues long. The V gene's germline CDR1 is KGHSH and CDR2 LQKENI. The ends lost 0 bases at V and 1 base at J; junction bases unmatched: 7. CDR3: CASSPPDRGGLNTGELFF. CDR3 coding DNA: TGTGCCAGCTCACCACCGGATCGGGGGGGTCTGAACACCGGGGAGCTGTTTTTT.

CDR3 region: CSVVMGAGTDTQYF. CDR3 coding DNA: TGCAGCGTTGTGATGGGGGCAGGCACAGATACGCAGTATTTT. This chain joins TRBV29-1 and TRBJ2-3, with a tentative D call TRBD1 (6 bases). The germline CDR1 and CDR2 sequences are SQVTM and ANQGSEA. V was cut by 4 bases and J by 1 base, with 12 bases left in between. CDR3 size: 14 residues.

The V call is TRBV30, the J call TRBJ2-1, with 8 bases aligning to TRBD2. The CDR3 loop spans 14 amino acids. The V gene's germline CDR1 is GTSNPN and CDR2 SVGIG (reference sequence). V shed 0 bases and J 8 bases; nucleotides not matched to a gene: 6. The CDR3, as DNA: TGTGCCTGGAGTGTATATCTCGGGAGGGATGAGCAGTTCTTC. This codes for CAWSVYLGRDEQFF. Drawing the rest from reference TRBV30 and TRBJ2-1, the complete variable domain is SQTIHQWPATLVQPVGSPLSLECTVEGTSNPNLYWYRQAAGRGLQLLFYSVGIGQISSEVPQNLSASRPQDRQFILSSKKLLLSDSGFYLCAWSVYLGRDEQFFGPGTRLTVL.

The V gene is TRBV2, the J gene TRBJ1-1, with no clear D. The CDR3 has 14 residues. CDR1 is SNHLY and CDR2 is FYNNEI in the germline V gene. V was clipped by 3 bases and J by 0 bases, with 8 bases between them. CDR3 sequence reads: CASSDHSLNTEAFF. In DNA, the CDR3 is TGTGCCAGCAGTGACCACAGCCTGAACACTGAAGCTTTCTTT.

The sample holds a few counts of this clone. The V call is TRBV5-8, the J call TRBJ1-1; 8 bases align to TRBD1. The V and J ends lost 1 base and 0 bases, in that order; junction bases with no gene match: 8. The CDR3 consists of 17 residues. Germline CDR1 reads SGHTS; CDR2 reads YDEGEE. CDR3 bases: TGTGCCAGCAGCTTGAGGTGGACAGGGAAGATGAACACTGAAGCTTTCTTT. Translated: CASSLRWTGKMNTEAFF.

This sequence joins TRBV18 and TRBJ2-2, with TRBD2 matching 7 bases. CDR3 length equals 17 residues. From germline, CDR1 is KGHSH and CDR2 LQKENI. Germline trimming cut 6 bases from V and 1 base from J; bases unmatched to any gene: 11. The CDR3 sequence is CASSSSKGGVNTGELFF. For the CDR3, the DNA is TGTGCCAGCTCCAGCTCTAAGGGAGGGGTGAACACCGGGGAGCTGTTTTTT.

This clone was picked up one time. This chain connects TRBV25-1 to TRBJ1-4; 8 bases agree with TRBD1. V trimming: 7 bases; J trimming: 0 bases; junction bases outside the gene matches: 4. Germline V gene data show CDR1 as MGHDK and CDR2 as SYGVNS. This CDR3 region has 15 residues. CDR3 DNA: TGTGCCAGCAAAAACAGGGGGTCAACTAATGAAAAACTGTTTTTT. Translating it yields CASKNRGSTNEKLFF.

The CDR3 loop is CARRVESMNTEAFF. CDR3 sequence (DNA): TGCGCCAGGAGGGTTGAATCCATGAACACTGAAGCTTTCTTT. This rearrangement joins TRBV10-1 to TRBJ1-1; D is undetermined. The V end was cut by 9 bases, the J end by 0 bases, with 14 bases between. There are 14 residues in the CDR3. Germline assignment: CDR1 WNHNN and CDR2 SYGVQD (reference sequence).

This clone was detected once. The chain uses TRBV28 and TRBJ1-1, with no clear D. The germline CDR1 and CDR2 sequences are MDHEN and SYDVKM. V was pared by 2 bases and J by 1 base, with 8 bases between. CDR3 length: 14 amino acids. The CDR3 here is CASSLRGRNTEAFF. The CDR3 DNA sequence: TGTGCCAGCAGTTTACGAGGCCGGAACACTGAAGCTTTCTTT.

The CDR3 protein is CASSLAGAEAFF. The CDR3, as DNA: TGTGCCAGCAGCTTAGCAGGGGCTGAAGCTTTCTTT. The chain has TRBV11-2 and TRBJ1-1, with a possible D match to TRBD1 (6 bases). Germline CDR1 reads SGHAT; CDR2 reads FQNNGV. V was pared by 1 base and J by 6 bases, with 6 bases between. There are 12 residues in the CDR3.